Reported below is one TCR beta chain. Its antigen is undetermined. This sample is part of a study of T cell responses to AZD1222 COVID-19 vaccine. Study-wide context: Pooled samples include second doses given at about 4 or 12 weeks.

TCRdb keeps only in-frame clones here, not all; method: immunoSEQ multiplex PCR. This table holds approximately 150,000 clones, roughly 87% found once. Findings and limits, study-wide: Repertoires were obtained only post-peak T cell response. Among the donors, most were white British and more were female, and clonal diversity was possibly underestimated. At baseline, just a handful of AZD1222 recipients tested seropositive.

This specimen was peripheral blood, taken on day 0 of AZD1222 vaccination. This sequence was found in an adult in good health.

The CDR3 loop reads CAWSAQGFEAFF. The CDR3 region has the DNA TGTGCCTGGAGTGCACAGGGGTTCGAAGCTTTCTTT. The V gene is TRBV30, the J gene TRBJ1-1; TRBD1 agrees at 7 bases. This CDR3 has 12 residues. The junction had 4 bases not matched to a gene; V was cut back by 1 base and J by 8 bases. Germline assignment: CDR1 GTSNPN and CDR2 SVGIG (reference sequence).